The 19 T cell receptor beta chains presented below share a single source sample, sequenced in a study of T cell repertoires in cytomegalovirus infection. TCRdb re-derived calls from the reads in MiXCR, one entry per CDR3 protein. Of approximately 910,000 distinct CDR3 sequences detected, approximately 31% appear once; the ten largest clones hold roughly 13%. Antigen specificity for these receptors is unknown. The material was cultured CD8+ T cells from PBMCs, obtained from culture after CMV antigen stimulation. Receptor source: a human donor in good health (CMV status not recorded). Some clones in this sample may be carry-over from other donors' samples.

This clonotype was detected many times. This chain joins TRBV7-2 and TRBJ2-3, with no clear D. Trimming removed 4 bases from V and 2 bases from J, with 10 bases in between. The V gene's germline CDR1 is SGHTA and CDR2 FQGNSA. The CDR3 runs 14 residues. CDR3 coding DNA: TGTGCCAGCAGCTCCGGACCTTACACAGATACGCAGTATTTT. This sequence encodes CASSSGPYTDTQYF.

The table lists this clonotype with many counts. The rearrangement joins TRBV7-8 to TRBJ2-1; no clear D gene. The V end was cut by 5 bases, the J end by 2 bases, with 13 bases between. The CDR3 covers 15 residues. The germline CDR1 and CDR2 sequences are SGHVS and FQNEAQ. The CDR3 sequence is CASSPYNVPYNEQFF. The DNA of the CDR3 is TGTGCCAGCAGCCCATATAATGTCCCCTACAATGAGCAGTTCTTC. The full variable domain, its missing parts supplied by reference TRBV7-8 and TRBJ2-1, is GAGVSQSPRYKVAKRGQDVALRCDPISGHVSLFWYQQALGQGPEFLTYFQNEAQLDKSGLPSDRFFAERPEGSVSTLKIQRTQQEDSAVYLCASSPYNVPYNEQFFGPGTRLTVL.

This clonotype has ten or more counts. The rearrangement links TRBV7-8 to TRBJ2-5; 9 bases map to TRBD2. Germline loops: CDR1 SGHVS, CDR2 FQNEAQ. Germline trimming cut 1 base from V and 4 bases from J; bases unmatched to any gene: 4. The CDR3 runs 15 residues. The CDR3 DNA sequence: TGTGCCAGCAGCTTAGGCGGGGGGGCCCGAGAGACCCAGTACTTC. Translated, it gives CASSLGGGARETQYF.

This clonotype was recorded at least ten times. The gene calls are TRBV7-8 and TRBJ2-2, with TRBD1 matching over 7 bases. The CDR3 spans 15 residues. Per germline, CDR1 SGHVS and CDR2 FQNEAQ. V shed 4 bases and J 7 bases; nucleotides not matched to a gene: 9. The CDR3 is CASSWATGRVGELFF. The CDR3, as DNA: TGTGCCAGCAGCTGGGCGACAGGGCGTGTCGGGGAGCTGTTTTTT. Together with reference TRBV7-8 and TRBJ2-2, the CDR3 gives the full variable domain: GAGVSQSPRYKVAKRGQDVALRCDPISGHVSLFWYQQALGQGPEFLTYFQNEAQLDKSGLPSDRFFAERPEGSVSTLKIQRTQQEDSAVYLCASSWATGRVGELFFGEGSRLTVL.

V usage is TRBV12-5 and J usage is TRBJ1-4; possibly TRBD1 for D (5 bases). Germline CDR1 reads LGHNT; CDR2 reads FRNRAP. Trimming took 7 bases from V and 8 from J, leaving 20 bases between them. The CDR3 length is 15 residues. CDR3 in amino acids: CASANLGVEVEKLFF. CDR3 DNA: TGTGCTAGTGCCAACCTGGGGGTGGAGGTCGAAAAACTGTTTTTT. The full variable domain, in which reference TRBV12-5 and TRBJ1-4 provide the parts outside the CDR3, is DARVTQTPRHKVTEMGQEVTMRCQPILGHNTVFWYRQTMMQGLELLAYFRNRAPLDDSGMPKDRFSAEMPDATLATLKIQPSEPRDSAVYFCASANLGVEVEKLFFGSGTQLSVL.

The chain is built from TRBV7-9 and TRBJ2-1; no reliable D call. The CDR3 spans 16 residues. Germline assignment: CDR1 SEHNR and CDR2 FQNEAQ (reference sequence). V lost 5 bases to trimming and J lost 0 bases, with 14 bases between them. CDR3 protein: CASSPNRPYSYNEQFF. In nucleotides, the CDR3 is TGTGCCAGCAGCCCGAATCGGCCATACTCCTACAATGAGCAGTTCTTC.

This clonotype turned up a few times. The chain is built from TRBV12-5 and TRBJ2-1, with D maybe TRBD1 (6 bases). With 4 bases removed from V and 0 bases from J, the gap between germline ends came to 16 bases. CDR1 LGHNT and CDR2 FRNRAP come from the germline V gene. This CDR3 is 17 amino acids long. The chain's CDR3 is CASGSPGVHLSYNEQFF. The CDR3, as DNA: TGTGCTAGTGGTTCCCCAGGGGTTCACCTCTCCTACAATGAGCAGTTCTTC.

The rearrangement joins TRBV5-8 to TRBJ1-6; 10 nucleotides agree with TRBD1. CDR1 SGHTS and CDR2 YDEGEE come from the germline V gene. Trimming removed 6 bases from V and 7 bases from J; junction bases left unmatched: 4. This CDR3 comprises 14 residues. The CDR3 DNA follows: TGTGCCAGCATCACGGGACAGGGGAATTCACCCCTCCACTTT. Translated, it gives CASITGQGNSPLHF. The full variable domain, completed using reference TRBV5-8 and TRBJ1-6, is EAGVTQSPTHLIKTRGQQATLRCSPISGHTSVYWYQQALGLGLQFLLWYDEGEERNRGNFPPRFSGRQFPNYSSELNVNALELEDSALYLCASITGQGNSPLHFGNGTRLTVT.

The J gene is TRBJ2-7, the V gene TRBV12-3 or TRBV12-4; no reliable D call. This CDR3 spans 12 amino acids. Deletions cut 4 bases from V and 2 bases from J, with 6 bases between. CDR3 sequence (DNA): TGTGCCAGCAGTTCTGTTCCCTACGAGCAGTACTTC. Its translation is CASSSVPYEQYF.

Details on this clonotype: Relative to the germline gene, one junction end is altered; a read error may explain this. The genes are TRBV27 and TRBJ2-3, with unresolved D. The CDR3 loop spans 11 amino acids. Germline V gene lookup returns CDR1 MNHEY and CDR2 SMNVEV (reference sequence). As DNA, the CDR3 is TGTGTCAGCATTAGAGGAGATACGCAGTATTTT. It codes for CVSIRGDTQYF.

This clonotype was seen repeatedly, ten times or more. The CDR3 coding sequence is TGTGCCATCATGGAGGCACAGAGGTACAATGAGCAGTTCTTC. It is translated as CAIMEAQRYNEQFF. The J gene is TRBJ2-1, the V gene TRBV10-3; TRBD2 is a possible D gene (5 bases). The CDR3 consists of 14 residues. The germline CDR1 and CDR2 sequences are ENHRY and SYGVKD. V was trimmed by 7 bases and J by 4 bases, leaving 14 bases between them.

This sequence joins TRBV12-3 or TRBV12-4 and TRBJ1-5, with TRBD1 identical over 8 bases. The J segment lost 5 bases and the V segment lost 6 bases, leaving 9 bases of the junction unmatched. The CDR3 has 15 residues. The CDR3 DNA sequence: TGTGCCAGCAGCCCCTCACAGGGGGTCGATCAGCCCCAGCATTTT. This encodes CASSPSQGVDQPQHF.

This chain joins TRBV20-1 and TRBJ2-1; the match to TRBD1 covers 9 bases. J lost 7 bases, V lost 1 base, and 14 bases had no gene match. The CDR3 runs 17 residues. From germline, CDR1 is DFQATT and CDR2 SNEGSKA (reference sequence). The CDR3 here is CSARVPFRDRVVNEQFF. The CDR3 DNA reads as TGCAGTGCTAGAGTCCCATTCCGGGACAGGGTCGTGAATGAGCAGTTCTTC.

This clonotype was observed a handful of times. The gene calls are TRBV7-9 and TRBJ1-1; 7 nucleotides match TRBD1. The CDR3 runs to 15 residues. The V segment lost 2 bases and the J segment 1 base; nucleotides outside the gene matches: 4. The germline CDR1 and CDR2 sequences are SEHNR and FQNEAQ (reference sequence). This CDR3 is CASSLFRGANTEAFF. CDR3 bases: TGTGCCAGCAGCTTATTCAGGGGGGCGAACACTGAAGCTTTCTTT.

This clonotype has just a few counts. The chain couples TRBV6-5 to TRBJ2-6; D uncertain. This CDR3 is 15 amino acids long. CDR1 MNHEY and CDR2 SVGAGI come from the germline V gene. V was trimmed by 3 bases and J by 0 bases, leaving 6 bases between them. The CDR3 reads CASSYYLSGANVLTF. DNA for the CDR3: TGTGCCAGCAGTTATTATCTCTCTGGGGCCAACGTCCTGACTTTC.

The chain has TRBV27 and TRBJ1-5, with D maybe TRBD1 (6 bases). Germline V gives CDR1 MNHEY, CDR2 SMNVEV (reference sequence). This CDR3 is built from 16 residues. Trimming shortened V by 2 bases and J by 7 bases, and 18 bases separated the two germline ends. CDR3 nucleotide sequence: TGTGCCAGCAGTTTAGCCGGGGGGGCAGTCGGCCAGCCCCAGCATTTT. It codes for CASSLAGGAVGQPQHF.

In the case of this clonotype: Just one base apart from a much larger clone, this may be a read error. The chain uses TRBV7-2 and TRBJ1-6; D may be TRBD1 (6 bases). V was trimmed by 1 base and J by 8 bases, leaving 18 bases between them. Germline V CDR1 and CDR2: SGHTA, FQGNSA. The CDR3 contains 17 residues. The CDR3 region is CASSLVPRGASDSPLHF. CDR3 in DNA: TGTGCCAGCAGCTTAGTGCCCAGGGGCGCAAGTGATTCACCCCTCCACTTT.

In this sample, this clonotype turned up a few times. The gene calls are TRBV7-6 and TRBJ1-1; 10 bases agree with TRBD1. Germline V gene lookup returns CDR1 SGHVS and CDR2 FNYEAQ. The CDR3 spans 11 residues. V was clipped by 8 bases and J by 7 bases; unmatched bases: 1. This CDR3 reads CASGQGVEAFF. CDR3 DNA sequence: TGTGCCAGCGGACAGGGGGTTGAAGCTTTCTTT.

The gene calls are TRBV29-1 and TRBJ2-2; a possible D gene is TRBD2 (5 bases). The CDR3 covers 14 residues. Trimming cost V 3 bases and J 3 bases, with 11 bases left between them. From germline, CDR1 is SQVTM and CDR2 ANQGSEA. Here the CDR3 reads CSVDLNGDTGELFF. The CDR3 region has the DNA TGCAGCGTTGATTTGAACGGGGACACCGGGGAGCTGTTTTTT.